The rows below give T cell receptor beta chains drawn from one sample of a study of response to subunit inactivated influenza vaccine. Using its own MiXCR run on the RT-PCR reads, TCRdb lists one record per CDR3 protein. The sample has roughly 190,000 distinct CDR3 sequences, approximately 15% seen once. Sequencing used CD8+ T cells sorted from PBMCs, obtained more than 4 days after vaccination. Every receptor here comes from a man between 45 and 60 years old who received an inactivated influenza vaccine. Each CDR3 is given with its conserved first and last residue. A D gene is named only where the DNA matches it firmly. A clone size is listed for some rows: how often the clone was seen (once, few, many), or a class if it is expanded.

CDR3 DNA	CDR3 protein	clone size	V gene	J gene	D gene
TGCGCCAGCAGCCAGGGACAGCGCTACGAGCAGTACTTC	CASSQGQRYEQYF	-	TRBV5-1	TRBJ2-7	TRBD1
TGTGCCAGCAGCTTAGATCCAGCAGCCTACAATGAGCAGTTCTTC	CASSLDPAAYNEQFF	-	TRBV7-2	TRBJ2-1	-
TGTGCCAGCAGCTCGACAGGGAACGAGCAGTACTTC	CASSSTGNEQYF	-	TRBV7-9	TRBJ2-7	TRBD1
TGTGCCAGCACATCCGGGACTAGCTACAATGAGCAGTTCTTC	CASTSGTSYNEQFF	few	TRBV27	TRBJ2-1	TRBD2
TGTGCCACCCGGTCCTCCTCGCGGAACTATGGCTACACCTTC	CATRSSSRNYGYTF	-	TRBV28	TRBJ1-2	-
TGTGCCGCCGTGGGGGGGCCTAATTTCAATGAGCAGTTCTTC	CAAVGGPNFNEQFF	few	TRBV6-2/TRBV6-3	TRBJ2-1	-
TGTGCCAGCAGCTTGACAGGGGCCTACAATGAGCAGTTCTTC	CASSLTGAYNEQFF	-	TRBV5-6	TRBJ2-1	TRBD1
TGTGCCAGCAGCCCAAACAACGGACAGCAAGAGACCCAGTACTTC	CASSPNNGQQETQYF	few	TRBV7-3	TRBJ2-5	-
TGTGCCAGCAGCCAAGATCTAGCGGGAGACAATGAGCAGTTCTTC	CASSQDLAGDNEQFF	-	TRBV14	TRBJ2-1	TRBD2
TGCGCCAGCAGTGATCGGGACGTCGTAACCGGGGAGCTGTTTTTT	CASSDRDVVTGELFF	-	TRBV10-1	TRBJ2-2	-
TGCAGTGCTTATCACAGGGTTAATGAGCAGTTCTTC	CSAYHRVNEQFF	few	TRBV20-1	TRBJ2-1	-
TGTGCCAGCTCACCATTGTGGGGACAGGACCAAGAGACCCAGTACTTC	CASSPLWGQDQETQYF	few	TRBV18	TRBJ2-5	TRBD1
TGTGCCAGCACCCTAGGCGGAGCAGGAGATACGCAGTATTTT	CASTLGGAGDTQYF	-	TRBV28	TRBJ2-3	-
TGTGCCAGCAGACCCGACAACTATGGCTACACCTTC	CASRPDNYGYTF	many	TRBV6-5	TRBJ1-2	-
TGCGCCAGCAGCTTGGCCGTCGAGGGATCCTACGAGCAGTACTTC	CASSLAVEGSYEQYF	-	TRBV5-1	TRBJ2-7	-
TGTGCCAGCACCTTAGAACCGAACACTGAAGCTTTCTTT	CASTLEPNTEAFF	few	TRBV7-9	TRBJ1-1	-
TGTGCCAGCAGCTCGGGAGATACGCAGTATTTT	CASSSGDTQYF	few	TRBV12-3/TRBV12-4	TRBJ2-3	-
TGCAGCGTTGAAGGGTCGGGACAGGATACCCCCTACGAGCAGTACTTC	CSVEGSGQDTPYEQYF	-	TRBV29-1	TRBJ2-7	TRBD1
TGTGCCAGCAGTTTAACAGACACGCCAGAGACCCAGTACTTC	CASSLTDTPETQYF	few	TRBV6-5	TRBJ2-5	-
TGTGCCAGCAGCCGAACGACAGGGAATACCCAAGAGACCCAGTACTTC	CASSRTTGNTQETQYF	many	TRBV2	TRBJ2-5	TRBD1
TGTGCCAGCAGTGAAATAAGGGACGGGGCCGGGGAGCTGTTTTTT	CASSEIRDGAGELFF	few	TRBV6-1	TRBJ2-2	-
TGCAGTGCTAGAGTGCGGGGGGGCGGCTACGAGCAGTACTTC	CSARVRGGGYEQYF	few	TRBV20-1	TRBJ2-7	TRBD2
TGTGCCAGCAGTTTGTCCCGACAGGGTGTCTACGAGCAGTACTTC	CASSLSRQGVYEQYF	few	TRBV12-3/TRBV12-4	TRBJ2-7	TRBD1
TGTGCCAGCAGTTTTGAGGGGAACAGCTACAATGAGCAGTTCTTC	CASSFEGNSYNEQFF	-	TRBV27	TRBJ2-1	-
TGCAGTGCTAGAGATCGAACTAGCGGGGGGTACGAGCAGTACTTC	CSARDRTSGGYEQYF	-	TRBV20-1	TRBJ2-7	TRBD2
TGTGCCACCAGTGCATGGAATCAGCCCCAGCATTTT	CATSAWNQPQHF	many	TRBV24-1	TRBJ1-5	-
TGTGCCAGCAGTTTATTGGCTCGGGGGACAGGGTCTACCTACGAGCAGTACTTC	CASSLLARGTGSTYEQYF	-	TRBV27	TRBJ2-7	TRBD1
TGTGCCAGCAGCTCCCTAGGGAGGGATAATGAAAAACTGTTTTTT	CASSSLGRDNEKLFF	-	TRBV7-9	TRBJ1-4	-
TGTGCCAGCAGCTTAACCATAGGAGACGAGCAGTACTTC	CASSLTIGDEQYF	-	TRBV7-3	TRBJ2-7	-
TGCGCCAGCAGCTTGGCGTCTAGCGGGGGGAGCTCCTACAATGAGCAGTTCTTC	CASSLASSGGSSYNEQFF	many	TRBV5-1	TRBJ2-1	TRBD2
TGCGCCAGCAGCTGGGGACAGGGACTCTACAATGAGCAGTTCTTC	CASSWGQGLYNEQFF	few	TRBV5-1	TRBJ2-1	TRBD1
TGCGCCAGCAGCTCACCCGGGGCGGGCACTGAAGCTTTCTTT	CASSSPGAGTEAFF	-	TRBV5-1	TRBJ1-1	-
TGTGCCAGCAGCTTCTCGGAGGATGAGCAGTTCTTC	CASSFSEDEQFF	few	TRBV7-9	TRBJ2-1	-
TGTGCCAGCAGCCCCCGGGACAGCGATACGGATGAGCAGTTCTTC	CASSPRDSDTDEQFF	many	TRBV7-2	TRBJ2-1	TRBD1
TGCAGTGCTAGAGATAGGCTAGCGGGAGTCTACAATGAGCAGTTCTTC	CSARDRLAGVYNEQFF	-	TRBV20-1	TRBJ2-1	TRBD2
TGTGCCAGCAGATTCACCGGACAGGGGGCCTACAATGAGCAGTTCTTC	CASRFTGQGAYNEQFF	-	TRBV7-2	TRBJ2-1	TRBD1
TGTGCCAGCAGTGCTCTCGGGACCGTAGGGGAGACCCAGTACTTC	CASSALGTVGETQYF	many	TRBV6-1	TRBJ2-5	-
TGCAGTGCTAGAGCGTTCGGGGGAGCGTACTACGAGCAGTACTTC	CSARAFGGAYYEQYF	few	TRBV20-1	TRBJ2-7	-
TGTGCCAGCAGGTCTGGACTTTTCTACAATGAGCAGTTCTTC	CASRSGLFYNEQFF	many	TRBV7-9	TRBJ2-1	-
TGTGCCAGCAGCCAAGAGACTAGTCCCGGACATGGAAAGCAGTTCTTC	CASSQETSPGHGKQFF	-	TRBV14	TRBJ2-1	-
TGTGCCAGCAATCGCGATAGCACAGATACGCAGTATTTT	CASNRDSTDTQYF	many	TRBV6-1	TRBJ2-3	-